This T cell receptor (beta chain) was profiled in a study of brain T cells in children with intractable seizures. Study findings and constraints: Clones missing pre-surgery may reflect undersampling of that blood sample. Viral specificity was inferred only from CDR3 similarity; HCMV serostatus was unknown.

Noted time point: blood from clinic visit 5 months post-surgery; TSC patient then seizure free. Sequencing was limited to surgery cases with top T cell transcript signatures in brain tissue. Before surgery, patients took at least one anti-epileptic drug. Trimming removed 8 bases from V and 3 bases from J, with 13 bases in between. This CDR3 has 13 residues. From germline, CDR1 is SGHNT and CDR2 YENEEA. Generated by immunoSEQ multiplex PCR, the TCRdb table keeps only in-frame clones and is missing some. The sample holds a few hundred thousand clones, over 90% seen once. Remarks on this clone: Its matching antigen is unknown.

The chain joins TRBV11-3 to TRBJ1-2; weak D call: TRBD1 (6 bases). The source material was peripheral blood, sampled roughly 5 months after surgery. This TCR was sampled from a boy under two years old with tuberous sclerosis and intractable seizures. CDR3 protein: CASRTGQDYGYTF. CDR3 in DNA: TGTGCCAGCCGAACAGGGCAGGACTATGGCTACACCTTC.